Following are 20 T cell receptor beta chains from one sample sequenced in a study of cytomegalovirus exposure and HLA in healthy donors (dated by TCRdb to about 2017). The method was the immunoSEQ multiplex PCR assay. For the multiplex PCR, a mixture combining 60 forward primers for TCR Vbeta segments and 13 reverse primers for TCR Jbeta segments was used. What TCRdb holds here is the immuneACCESS table cut down to in-frame rearrangements. Part of the clones is not present; checked against another copy, under half of the missing clones reflect an unresolved V gene, and the others are unexplained. The sample table holds approximately 190,000 clones, of which approximately 79% were seen once. The top ten constitute approximately 6.3% of the sample. Source material: PBMCs. Receptors were obtained from a man in his forties in good health and CMV-seropositive.

The rearrangement uses TRBV19 and TRBJ1-6, with D perhaps matching TRBD1 (5 bases). V was clipped by 2 bases and J by 0 bases, with 14 bases between them. Germline V CDR1 and CDR2: LNHDA, SQIVND (reference sequence). This CDR3 is 18 amino acids long. CDR3 sequence reads: CASSILPGLSSYNSPLHF. In nucleotides, the CDR3 is TGTGCCAGTAGTATATTGCCAGGGCTGAGCTCCTATAATTCACCCCTCCACTTT.

The chain combines TRBV5-1 with TRBJ2-5; 14 positions match TRBD2. In germline, CDR1 is SGHRS, CDR2 YFSETQ. The CDR3 is made up of 16 amino acids. The J segment lost 5 bases and the V segment lost 3 bases, leaving 6 bases of the junction unmatched. This CDR3 is CASSSGLAGAQETQYF. CDR3 sequence (DNA): TGCGCCAGCAGCTCGGGACTAGCGGGGGCCCAGGAGACCCAGTACTTC.

The chain recombines TRBV18 with TRBJ1-1; 8 bases match TRBD1. V was pared by 1 base and J by 6 bases, with 7 bases of the junction left unmatched. CDR1 and CDR2 from the germline V gene are KGHSH and LQKENI. The CDR3 totals 15 residues. As DNA, the CDR3 is TGTGCCAGCTCACCACGGACAGGGACTAAGGCTGAAGCTTTCTTT. Protein: CASSPRTGTKAEAFF.

This chain connects TRBV5-4 to TRBJ1-2; D unresolved. V lost 0 bases, J lost 6 bases, and 9 bases lay in between. Germline values: CDR1 SGHNT, CDR2 YYREEE (reference sequence). This CDR3 contains 13 residues. CDR3 DNA: TGTGCCAGCAGCTTGGGACAACGTGATGGCTACACCTTC. It codes for CASSLGQRDGYTF.

The J gene is TRBJ2-7, the V gene TRBV7-9, with TRBD2 matching over 10 bases. The length of the CDR3 is 16 residues. Per the germline V gene, CDR1 is SEHNR and CDR2 is FQNEAQ (reference sequence). V lost 1 base to trimming and J lost 0 bases; unmatched junction nucleotides: 3. CDR3 sequence reads: CASSLGSSGSSYEQYF. In nucleotides, the CDR3 is TGTGCCAGCAGCTTAGGGTCTAGCGGGAGCTCCTACGAGCAGTACTTC.

This clone was detected only once. J is TRBJ2-2 and V is TRBV18; 7 bases match TRBD2. Germline-derived CDR1 and CDR2 are KGHSH and LQKENI. The CDR3 covers 15 residues. V was pared by 0 bases and J by 6 bases, with 4 bases of the junction left unmatched. The CDR3 sequence is CASSPPVGGSGELFF. Here the CDR3 DNA reads TGTGCCAGCTCACCACCGGTCGGGGGGTCCGGGGAGCTGTTTTTT. Looking up the rest from reference TRBV18 and TRBJ2-2 gives the full variable domain: NAGVMQNPRHLVRRRGQEARLRCSPMKGHSHVYWYRQLPEEGLKFMVYLQKENIIDESGMPKERFSAEFPKEGPSILRIQQVVRGDSAAYFCASSPPVGGSGELFFGEGSRLTVL.

CDR3 DNA: TGTGCCAGCAGCCCGCGTCGGGCTAGCGGGGGTGTGGAGCTGTTTTTT. Translating gives CASSPRRASGGVELFF. The rearrangement joins TRBV7-2 to TRBJ2-2; 10 bases are a match to TRBD2. CDR3 size: 16 residues. From germline, CDR1 is SGHTA and CDR2 FQGNSA. V lost 5 bases and J lost 10; bases outside the gene matches: 13.

This rearrangement joins TRBV5-4 to TRBJ2-7, with 10 bases identical to TRBD2. The trim removed 0 bases at V and 6 bases at J, leaving 12 bases unmatched. CDR1 and CDR2 (germline): SGHNT, YYREEE (reference sequence). The CDR3 loop spans 17 amino acids. Here the CDR3 DNA reads TGTGCCAGCAGCTTGGGGCTCGAGCGGGGGGGTGAATCCGAGCAGTACTTC. Translated: CASSLGLERGGESEQYF.

This sequence joins TRBV12-5 and TRBJ1-2, with a possible D match to TRBD1 (6 bases). V lost 4 bases and J lost 6, with 12 bases in between. CDR1 and CDR2 from the germline V gene are LGHNT and FRNRAP. This CDR3 comprises 13 residues. CDR3 in DNA: TGTGCTAGTGGTTATTCAGGGGCGGATGGCTACACCTTC. Its protein is CASGYSGADGYTF.

V gene TRBV7-2 combines with J gene TRBJ2-5; possible D gene TRBD1, 6 bases. The J call is uncertain, as TRBJ2-7 better fits the DNA end. This CDR3 comprises 15 residues. In germline, CDR1 is SGHTA, CDR2 FQGNSA. CDR3 nucleotide sequence: TGTGCCAGCAGCTACCAAACAGGGCCTGGGTACGAGCAGTACTTC. Its translation is CASSYQTGPGYEQYF.

The chain has TRBV9 and TRBJ1-2, with D unclear. The V gene lost 0 bases and the J gene lost 4 bases, with 10 bases spanning the gap. There are 14 residues in the CDR3. Germline V gene data show CDR1 as SGDLS and CDR2 as YYNGEE. CDR3 nucleotides: TGTGCCAGCAGCGTAGTCCCAGAAATCTATGGCTACACCTTC. This encodes CASSVVPEIYGYTF.

The CDR3 DNA reads TGTGCCAGCTCACAGGGACAGGGAAGGACCGGGGAGCTGTTTTTT. Encoded protein: CASSQGQGRTGELFF. The chain joins TRBV18 to TRBJ2-2, with 9 bases identical to TRBD1. J was trimmed by 5 bases and V by 4 bases; bases with no gene match: 5. CDR3 length: 15 amino acids. Per the germline V gene, CDR1 is KGHSH and CDR2 is LQKENI.

The genes are TRBV5-4 and TRBJ1-2, with no clear D. The CDR3 totals 16 residues. With 3 bases removed from V and 5 bases from J, the gap between germline ends came to 20 bases. CDR1 is SGHNT and CDR2 is YYREEE in the germline V gene (reference sequence). The CDR3 DNA sequence: TGTGCCAGCAGCTCTGGAGGGTTAGGAAGGGAGTATGGCTACACCTTC. Residues: CASSSGGLGREYGYTF.

The chain couples TRBV6-5 to TRBJ2-7, with TRBD2 as a possible D gene (6 bases). The ends were cut back, 0 bases at V and 6 bases at J, with 15 bases in the middle. CDR1 and CDR2 from the germline V gene are MNHEY and SVGAGI. The CDR3 loop spans 15 amino acids. This CDR3 reads CASSYSKTRLSEQYF. CDR3 in DNA: TGTGCCAGCAGTTACTCAAAGACTAGATTGTCCGAGCAGTACTTC.

The chain has TRBV10-2 and TRBJ2-1, with TRBD1 matching over 7 bases. Germline V lookup: CDR1 WSHSY, CDR2 SAAADI. The CDR3 has 14 residues. V trimming: 6 bases; J trimming: 0 bases; junction bases outside the gene matches: 2. DNA of the CDR3: TGCGCCAGCAGAGGGGACAGCTCCTACAATGAGCAGTTCTTC. Encoded protein: CASRGDSSYNEQFF.

This clone was picked up a small number of times. The CDR3 is CASSLVQGQYEQYF. The CDR3 nucleotides read TGCGCCAGCAGCTTGGTACAGGGCCAGTACGAGCAGTACTTC. The rearrangement links TRBV5-1 to TRBJ2-7; a possible D gene is TRBD1 (6 bases). Trimming shortened V by 0 bases and J by 4 bases, and 11 bases separated the two germline ends. Germline lookup yields CDR1 SGHRS and CDR2 YFSETQ. The CDR3 runs 14 residues. The complete variable domain, with remaining parts taken from reference TRBV5-1 and TRBJ2-7, reads KAGVTQTPRYLIKTRGQQVTLSCSPISGHRSVSWYQQTPGQGLQFLFEYFSETQRNKGNFPGRFSGRQFSNSRSEMNVSTLELGDSALYLCASSLVQGQYEQYFGPGTRLTVT.

The chain is built from TRBV10-1 and TRBJ2-7; 15 nucleotides line up with TRBD2. Germline V lookup: CDR1 WNHNN, CDR2 SYGVQD (reference sequence). The ends lost 4 bases at V and 5 bases at J; junction bases unmatched: 6. The CDR3 extends over 16 amino acids. DNA for the CDR3: TGCGCCAGCAGTGGGGGACTAGCGGGGGGCCGCGACGAGCAGTACTTC. Translation gives CASSGGLAGGRDEQYF.

This chain connects TRBV5-6 to TRBJ2-5; TRBD2 matches 7 bases. The J call may not be correct, given that the DNA end is closer to TRBJ2-7. CDR1 SGHDT and CDR2 YYEEEE come from the germline V gene. This CDR3 is 13 amino acids long. CDR3 coding DNA: TGTGCCAGCAGCTTGGGGGGGGGACACGAGCAGTACTTC. This gives the protein CASSLGGGHEQYF.

V gene TRBV9 combines with J gene TRBJ2-7, with TRBD1 identical over 7 bases. V was pared by 0 bases and J by 1 base, with 1 base of the junction left unmatched. The CDR3 length is 14 residues. Germline CDR1 SGDLS, CDR2 YYNGEE. Here the CDR3 DNA reads TGTGCCAGCAGCGTAGGGGGACAGTCCTACGAGCAGTACTTC. This encodes CASSVGGQSYEQYF. Based on the CDR3 plus reference TRBV9 and TRBJ2-7, the full variable domain is DSGVTQTPKHLITATGQRVTLRCSPRSGDLSVYWYQQSLDQGLQFLIQYYNGEERAKGNILERFSAQQFPDLHSELNLSSLELGDSALYFCASSVGGQSYEQYFGPGTRLTVT.

This clone was counted only a few times. This chain connects TRBV7-8 to TRBJ1-1; TRBD1 might be the D (5 bases). Germline V gives CDR1 SGHVS, CDR2 FQNEAQ. This CDR3 comprises 14 residues. The V gene lost 3 bases and the J gene lost 0 bases, with 8 bases spanning the gap. Here the CDR3 reads CASSFGQMNTEAFF. The CDR3 DNA is TGTGCCAGCAGCTTCGGACAAATGAACACTGAAGCTTTCTTT.